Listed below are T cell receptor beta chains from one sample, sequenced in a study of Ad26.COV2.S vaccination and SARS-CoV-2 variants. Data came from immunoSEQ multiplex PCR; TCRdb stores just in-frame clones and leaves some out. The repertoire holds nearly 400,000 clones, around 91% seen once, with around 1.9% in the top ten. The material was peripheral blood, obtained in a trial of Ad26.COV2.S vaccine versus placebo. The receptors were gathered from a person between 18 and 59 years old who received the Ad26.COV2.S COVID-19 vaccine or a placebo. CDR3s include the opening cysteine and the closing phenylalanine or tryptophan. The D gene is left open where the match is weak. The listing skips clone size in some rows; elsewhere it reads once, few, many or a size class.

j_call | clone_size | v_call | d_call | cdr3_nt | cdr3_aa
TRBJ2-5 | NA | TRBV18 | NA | TGTGCCAGCTCTCCAACGGAGGAGACCCAGTACTTC | CASSPTEETQYF
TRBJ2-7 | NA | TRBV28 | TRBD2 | TGTGCCAGCAGAGAGGGAGGGCCTTACGAGCAGTACTTC | CASREGGPYEQYF
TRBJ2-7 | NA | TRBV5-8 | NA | TGTGCCAGCAGCTTGGAGTTTGGGGTTCGGAACGAGCAGTACTTC | CASSLEFGVRNEQYF
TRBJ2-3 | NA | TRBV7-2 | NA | TGTGCCAGCAGTTATTTAGCGGTTGCAGATACGCAGTATTTT | CASSYLAVADTQYF
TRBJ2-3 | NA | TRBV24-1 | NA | TGTGCCACCAGTGATCCCAAGGCAGGGGGCACAGATACGCAGTATTTT | CATSDPKAGGTDTQYF
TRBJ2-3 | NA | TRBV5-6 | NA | TGTGCCAGCAGCTCAGGACACGGCACAGATACGCAGTATTTT | CASSSGHGTDTQYF
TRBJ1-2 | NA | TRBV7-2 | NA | TGTGCCAGCAGCTTAGCCGGTCGAGCTAACTATGGCTACACCTTC | CASSLAGRANYGYTF
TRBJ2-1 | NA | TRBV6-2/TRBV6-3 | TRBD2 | TGTGCCAGCAGTCTTCTAGCGGGAGGGCTCATTGAGCAGTTCTTC | CASSLLAGGLIEQFF
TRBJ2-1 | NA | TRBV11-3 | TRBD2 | TGTGCCAGCAGCCCAACCCTAGCGGGGGTCGAGCAGTTCTTC | CASSPTLAGVEQFF
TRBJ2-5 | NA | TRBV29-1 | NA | TGCAGCGTTGAAGAGGTCCGGGGGCGGCGGGAGACCCAGTACTTC | CSVEEVRGRRETQYF
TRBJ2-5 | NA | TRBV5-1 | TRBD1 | TGCGCCAGCAGTAACATCGGGACAGGGTCAGAGACCCAGTACTTC | CASSNIGTGSETQYF
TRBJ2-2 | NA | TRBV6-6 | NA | TGTGCCAGCATCCCCACAGGGATAACCGGGGAGCTGTTTTTT | CASIPTGITGELFF
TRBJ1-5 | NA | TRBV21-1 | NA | TGTGCCAGCAGCAATGAGTCACAGGGGTATCAGCCCCAGCATTTT | CASSNESQGYQPQHF
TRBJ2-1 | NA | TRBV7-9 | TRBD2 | TGTGCCAGCAGCTTCCTATTGAGCGGGAGTTTCAATGAGCAGTTCTTC | CASSFLLSGSFNEQFF
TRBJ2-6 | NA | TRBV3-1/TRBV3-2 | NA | TGTGCCAGCAGCCACCGGATCCCTGGGGCCAACGTCCTGACTTTC | CASSHRIPGANVLTF
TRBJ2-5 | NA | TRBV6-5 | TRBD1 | TGTGCCAGCAGTTACGGACAGGGCGAGACCCAGTACTTC | CASSYGQGETQYF
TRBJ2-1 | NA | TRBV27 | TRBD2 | TGTGCCAGCCGACCCATTCCGGGACTAGCGGGAGAGGGGTTCTTC | CASRPIPGLAGEGFF
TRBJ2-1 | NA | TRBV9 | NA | TGTGCCAGCAGCGTAGCAGGTCTAAACTACAATGAGCAGTTCTTC | CASSVAGLNYNEQFF
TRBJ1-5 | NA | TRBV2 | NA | TGTGCCAGCAGTGTGACGGGAACCAGCAATCAGCCCCAGCATTTT | CASSVTGTSNQPQHF
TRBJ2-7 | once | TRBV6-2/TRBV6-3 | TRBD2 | TGTGCCAGCAGTACTGGGTCTAGCGGGAGACAGCAGTACTTC | CASSTGSSGRQQYF
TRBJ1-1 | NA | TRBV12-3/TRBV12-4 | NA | TGTGCCAGCAGTTTTCGGGCCAACACTGAAGCTTTCTTT | CASSFRANTEAFF
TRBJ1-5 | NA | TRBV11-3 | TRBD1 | TGTGCCAGCAGCTTATGCCGACCGGGACAGGGGCCTAATCAGCCCCAGCATTTT | CASSLCRPGQGPNQPQHF
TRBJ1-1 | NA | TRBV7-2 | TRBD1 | TGTGCCAGCAGAGATCCAGGGGGGGGGACAGGTCGGGCTTTCTTT | CASRDPGGGTGRAFF
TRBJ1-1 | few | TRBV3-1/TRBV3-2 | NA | TGTGCCAGCAGCCCCCGGCAGGGGTTCATGAACACTGAAGCTTTCTTT | CASSPRQGFMNTEAFF
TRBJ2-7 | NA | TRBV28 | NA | TGTGCCAGCAGTTTGGGAGGCGGTAGCTCCTACGAGCAGTACTTC | CASSLGGGSSYEQYF
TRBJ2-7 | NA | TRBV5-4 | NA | TGTGCCAGCAGCTCTTCCCCGGACTACGAGCAGTACTTC | CASSSSPDYEQYF
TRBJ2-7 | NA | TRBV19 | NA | TGTGCCAGTAGTATGGGGAACTCCCCGGCCTACGAGCAGTACTTC | CASSMGNSPAYEQYF
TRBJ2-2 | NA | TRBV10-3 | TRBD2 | TGTGCCATCAGTGATGTACGGCGTAGCGGGAGCGACACCGGGGAGCTGTTTTTT | CAISDVRRSGSDTGELFF
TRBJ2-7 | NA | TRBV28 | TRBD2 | TGTGCCAGCAGGCCCCTAGCGGGATTAGAGCAGTACTTC | CASRPLAGLEQYF
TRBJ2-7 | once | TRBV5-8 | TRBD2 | TGTGCCAGCAGCACTGTAGCGGGGGATAGCTACGAGCAGTACTTC | CASSTVAGDSYEQYF
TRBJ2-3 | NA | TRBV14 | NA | TGTGCCAGCAGCAAAGTCACAGGGGGGGCAGATACGCAGTATTTT | CASSKVTGGADTQYF
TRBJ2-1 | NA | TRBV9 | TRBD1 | TGTGCCAGCAGCGCGGGACAGGGGTCCGTTGAGCAGTTCTTC | CASSAGQGSVEQFF
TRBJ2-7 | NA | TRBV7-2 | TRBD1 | TGTGCCAGCAGCTCGGACAGGGGGGACGAGCAGTACTTC | CASSSDRGDEQYF
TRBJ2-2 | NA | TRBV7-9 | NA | TGTGCCAGCAGCTCCCTCAGATCGACAGGGAACACCGGGGAGCTGTTTTTT | CASSSLRSTGNTGELFF
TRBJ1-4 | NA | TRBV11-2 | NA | TGTGCCAGCAGACATGGGGACTGGAGGGAAAAACTGTTTTTT | CASRHGDWREKLFF
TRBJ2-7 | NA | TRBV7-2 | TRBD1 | TGTGCCAGCAGCGAGACAGGGCCCTCCTACGAGCAGTACTTC | CASSETGPSYEQYF
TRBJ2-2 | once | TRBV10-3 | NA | TGTGCCATCAGTCCCGGACGGGAGAACACCGGGGAGCTGTTTTTT | CAISPGRENTGELFF
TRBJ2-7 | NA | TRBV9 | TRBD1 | TGTGCCAGCAGCGTAGCGGACAGGGTGTACGAGCAGTACTTC | CASSVADRVYEQYF
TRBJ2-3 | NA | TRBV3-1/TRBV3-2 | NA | TGTGCCAGCAGCCAAGACGTTCCGTCCACAGATACGCAGTATTTT | CASSQDVPSTDTQYF
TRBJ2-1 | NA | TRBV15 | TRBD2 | TGTGCCACCAGCAGATCTAGCGGGAGTAATAATGAGCAGTTCTTC | CATSRSSGSNNEQFF
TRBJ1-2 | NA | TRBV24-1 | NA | TGTGCCACCAGTGGGGGGGGTGGGCCTAACTATGGCTACACCTTC | CATSGGGGPNYGYTF
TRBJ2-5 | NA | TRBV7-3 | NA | TGTGCCAGCAGCTTGTACCGCGGTTCAGAGACCCAGTACTTC | CASSLYRGSETQYF
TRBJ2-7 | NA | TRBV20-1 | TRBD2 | TGCAGTGCTAGTGGACTAGCGGGAAGCTCCTACGAGCAGTACTTC | CSASGLAGSSYEQYF
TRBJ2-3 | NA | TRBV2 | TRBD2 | TGTGCCAGCAGGAAAGGGACTAGCGGCACAGATACGCAGTATTTT | CASRKGTSGTDTQYF